The clone carrying this TCR beta chain was recorded a few times. The junction differs from germline at one of its ends, possibly a read error. In the study's own analysis: Counts of nucleated cells, estimated from reference gene primer amplification, were obtained. Profiling relied on immunoSEQ multiplex PCR, and the TCRdb table lists in-frame clones only, not all of them. V, J and clone size are those of that table, while D and trimming were read from the DNA. The sample yields 96,000 or so clones, more than 85% seen once. This entry is derived from a study of blood T cell repertoires in COVID-19. Turning to the study itself: COVID-19 samples, acute and convalescent, were from the United States, Italy and Spain. The analysed material was cDNA or gDNA that came from T cells, B-cell-depleted T cells, or PBMCs.

The CDR3 is 13 residues long. The V gene's germline CDR1 is SGHTA and CDR2 FQGTGA. This chain joins TRBV7-3 and TRBJ2-3; no definite D call. This TCR was recovered from a man in his 60s with acute or convalescent COVID-19. The sequencing input was peripheral blood. This CDR3 is CASSLINSDTQYF. For the CDR3, the DNA is TGTGCCAGCAGTTTAATCAACTCAGATACGCAGTATTTT.